The subject of this entry is one T cell receptor (beta chain). Its antigen is currently not known. The input lacks base qualities; no much larger clone sits a single base away. These data come from a study of blood T cell repertoires in COVID-19 (dated by TCRdb to between 2020 and 2021). For context, the study as a whole: Samples from collaborators originated in the United States, Italy and Spain and spanned both the acute and convalescent phases of COVID-19. The prospective study material was composed of cDNA or gDNA derived from T cells, B-cell-depleted T cells, or PBMCs. Deeply sampled blood TCRbeta repertoires from subjects exposed to, actively infected with, or recovered from COVID-19 were included in the dataset. The repertoires were released in a freely available public database intended as a resource for research on the immune response to SARS-CoV-2. Samples were obtained from the ongoing ImmuneRACE study (first 160 participants) and from about 1,300 subjects provided by 6 global collaborators. Nearly every sample came with metadata listing a de-identified subject ID, COVID-19 status, age in years and sex. Where available, HLA class I and class II types were taken from metadata supplied by the sample provider and were not determined by assay-based typing. Overall study results and their limits: How much clinical and demographic metadata was included differed by source and by participant, and the metadata was provided uncurated.

TCRbeta CDR3 regions were amplified from genomic DNA using the immunoSEQ Assay, a bias-controlled multiplex PCR. The paper's data handling went like this. The number of nucleated cells in each sample was estimated from the amplification of reference gene primers within the assay. Sequence reads were collapsed and filtered to measure the absolute abundance of every unique TCRbeta CDR3 rearrangement. For each sample, productive Simpson clonality was calculated as the square root of Simpson's diversity index across productive rearrangements. TCRdb's version of the immuneACCESS table is confined to in-frame rearrangements and falls short of the full clone set. An unresolved V gene accounts for under half of the shortfall where checked; the remainder is of unknown origin. For V, J and clone size, that table is used; D and trimming come from the DNA. For this sample the table gives approximately 75,000 clones, of which roughly 91% were detected only once. The ten largest make up less than 0.65% of the sample.

Whole blood was collected in K2EDTA tubes by collaborating institutions according to the institutions' own protocols. For TCRbeta analysis, collaborators shipped samples in one of three forms: frozen whole blood, isolated PBMCs, or DNA extracted from either of those sample types. The junction shows trimming of 4 bases on V and 1 base on J, and the gene matches do not reach 11 bases of it. For CDR1 and CDR2, the germline V gene lists SGHDT and YYEEEE. From its cysteine to its phenylalanine, the CDR3 spans 18 amino acids. Only the CDR3 portion is preserved as DNA: 54 bases, with reading frame beginning at the first base.

This clonotype was sampled from a man in his 60s with acute or convalescent COVID-19. The chain is encoded by TRBV5-6 joined to TRBJ1-5, with 10 bases in between that match TRBD1. Sequencing was done on a sample of peripheral blood. The CDR3 protein sequence reads: CASSLSDRGLRSNQPQHF. DNA sequence: TGTGCCAGCAGCCTGAGCGACAGGGGGCTTAGGAGCAATCAGCCCCAGCATTTT.